The present entry profiles one T cell receptor beta chain with its context. Its antigen is as yet unknown. V was trimmed by 8 bases and J by 3 bases, leaving 20 bases between them. CDR1 is MDHEN, CDR2 SYDVKM, per germline. There are 16 residues in the CDR3. Measured with immunoSEQ multiplex PCR; TCRdb has only the in-frame clones, and not every one. The sample lists 200,000 or so clones, about 94% occurring once. This specimen comes from a study of T cell responses to AZD1222 COVID-19 vaccine. Findings and limits, study-wide: With dominance at 160-218 and 743-854, vaccine-associated CD4 TCRs spanned spike.

This TCR derives from an adult in good health. This rearrangement joins TRBV28 to TRBJ1-5; D is possibly TRBD1 (6 bases). The sequenced sample was peripheral blood, obtained on day 0 of AZD1222 vaccination. CDR3 in DNA: TGTGCCAGCTCCGGGGGGGCGGGAGTTAACAATCAGCCCCAGCATTTT. Amino acids: CASSGGAGVNNQPQHF.